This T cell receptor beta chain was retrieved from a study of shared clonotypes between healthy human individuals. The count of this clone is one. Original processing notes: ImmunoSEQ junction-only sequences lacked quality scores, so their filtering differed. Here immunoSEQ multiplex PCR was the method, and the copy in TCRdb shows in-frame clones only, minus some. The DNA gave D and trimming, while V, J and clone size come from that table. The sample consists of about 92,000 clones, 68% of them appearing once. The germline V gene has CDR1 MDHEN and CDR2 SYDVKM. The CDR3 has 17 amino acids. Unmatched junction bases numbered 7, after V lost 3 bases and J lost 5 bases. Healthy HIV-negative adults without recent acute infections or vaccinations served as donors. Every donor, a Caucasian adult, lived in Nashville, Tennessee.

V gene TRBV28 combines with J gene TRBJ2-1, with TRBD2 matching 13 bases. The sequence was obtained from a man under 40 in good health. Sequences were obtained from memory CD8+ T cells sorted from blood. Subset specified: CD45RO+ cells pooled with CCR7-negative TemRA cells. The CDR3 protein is CASSFLGTSGNHNEQFF. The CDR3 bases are TGTGCCAGCAGTTTTTTAGGGACTAGCGGGAACCACAATGAGCAGTTCTTC.